This T cell receptor (beta chain) came from a study of control samples from healthy donors and cancer patients. Method: immunoSEQ multiplex PCR; TCRdb's copy keeps in-frame clones and lacks some. The data show roughly 370,000 clones, with 75% to 95% seen just once and around 6.5% held by the top ten. The ends were cut back, 4 bases at V and 1 base at J, with 16 bases in the middle. The CDR3 runs to 16 residues. The germline V gene has CDR1 MGHDK and CDR2 SYGVNS. The sequenced sample consisted of PBMCs. The source is a middle-aged man with head and neck cancer. V and J are TRBV25-1 and TRBJ1-2, with a possible D match to TRBD1 (5 bases). The CDR3, as DNA: TGTGCCAGCAGTGGGGGGGTCGAATGGGATAACTATGGCTACACCTTC. Translation: CASSGGVEWDNYGYTF.